Listed below are T cell receptor beta chains from one sample, sequenced in a study of a mutant IDH1 vaccine in newly diagnosed glioma. No antigen is known for these receptors. Assay used: immunoSEQ multiplex PCR; TCRdb lists only in-frame clones, some missing. The sample consists of about 40,000 clones, 83% of them appearing once. The sequencing here drew on PBMCs, taken from a glioma patient whose treatment included an IDH1 peptide vaccine. The receptors were gathered from a woman aged 45 to 65 with glioma. Each CDR3 is given with its conserved first and last residue. A D gene is named only where the DNA matches it firmly. Size is omitted from some rows. Given values are once, few, many or a class for expanded clones.

TRBJ2-5,TRBV11-2,-,TRBD2,19,CASSPTGRSSGGDGETQYF,TGTGCCAGCAGCCCCACAGGCCGATCTAGCGGGGGGGATGGAGAGACCCAGTACTTC
TRBJ1-5,TRBV7-2,-,-,16,CASSLARAYSNQPQHF,TGTGCCAGCAGCTTAGCCAGGGCCTATAGCAATCAGCCCCAGCATTTT
TRBJ1-1,TRBV27,few,-,14,CASSLGQWNTEAFF,TGTGCCAGCAGTTTGGGGCAGTGGAACACTGAAGCTTTCTTT
TRBJ2-2,TRBV2,-,-,17,CASSELGGSWGTGELFF,TGTGCCAGCAGTGAGTTGGGCGGAAGCTGGGGGACCGGGGAGCTGTTTTTT
TRBJ1-1,TRBV6-5,few,-,12,CASRAYIGRAFF,TGTGCCAGCAGGGCTTACATTGGGAGGGCTTTCTTT
TRBJ1-2,TRBV6-5,-,-,15,CASSDGRGMGYGYTF,TGTGCCAGCAGCGACGGGAGGGGGATGGGCTATGGCTACACCTTC
TRBJ2-3,TRBV7-2,-,-,15,CASSLDRGLTDTQYF,TGTGCCAGCAGCTTAGATCGGGGGTTGACAGATACGCAGTATTTT
TRBJ1-1,TRBV5-6,-,-,15,CASSLRRTKGAEAFF,TGTGCCAGCAGCTTGCGACGGACAAAAGGCGCTGAAGCTTTCTTT
TRBJ2-7,TRBV27,-,-,14,CASSLSVLSYEQYF,TGTGCCAGCAGTTTATCAGTGCTCTCCTACGAGCAGTACTTC
TRBJ2-3,TRBV9,-,-,14,CASSVAGVSDTQYF,TGTGCCAGCAGCGTGGCGGGTGTTTCAGATACGCAGTATTTT
TRBJ1-1,TRBV7-8,-,-,15,CASSLGARMNTEAFF,TGTGCCAGCAGCTTAGGGGCGCGAATGAACACTGAAGCTTTCTTT
TRBJ1-1,TRBV10-2,-,TRBD1,14,CASTSGQLNTEAFF,TGCGCCAGCACCTCGGGACAGCTGAACACTGAAGCTTTCTTT
TRBJ1-1,TRBV9,-,-,16,CASSANRDMGNTEAFF,TGTGCCAGCAGCGCAAACCGGGACATGGGGAACACTGAAGCTTTCTTT
TRBJ1-5,TRBV27,-,-,14,CASSLGTGNQPQHF,TGTGCCAGCAGTTTAGGGACTGGCAATCAGCCCCAGCATTTT
TRBJ2-7,TRBV6-1,-,-,13,CASSVAGIYEQYF,TGTGCCAGCAGTGTGGCCGGCATCTACGAGCAGTACTTC